The 4 T cell receptor beta chains listed next were all sequenced from one sample in a study of shared clonotypes between healthy human individuals. Data came from immunoSEQ multiplex PCR; TCRdb stores just in-frame clones and leaves some out. The sample has 800,000 to 1,200,000 clones; approximately 78% are singletons. Sequencing was carried out using memory CD4+ T cells from PBMCs. Sample subset: CD45RA-negative fraction. All receptors come from a man younger than 35 in good health. Some clones in this sample may be carry-over from other donors' samples.

The V and J genes are TRBV4-2 and TRBJ1-5, with a possible D match to TRBD1 (5 bases). Germline loops: CDR1 LGHNA, CDR2 YNFKEQ. The length of the CDR3 is 18 residues. With 0 bases removed from V and 2 bases from J, the gap between germline ends came to 17 bases. CDR3 in amino acids: CASSQDLAGRFRNQPQHF. The CDR3 DNA reads as TGTGCCAGCAGCCAAGATCTGGCAGGGCGGTTCCGCAATCAGCCCCAGCATTTT.

This rearrangement joins TRBV2 to TRBJ2-7; 7 bases line up with TRBD1. CDR3 length: 14 residues. The germline V gene encodes CDR1 SNHLY and CDR2 FYNNEI. The V gene end was trimmed by 4 bases and the J gene end by 6 bases; junction bases not matched to a gene: 9. In nucleotides, the CDR3 is TGTGCCAGCAGTGGGGCGGGTAGGGGGCTCGAGCAGTACTTC. It encodes CASSGAGRGLEQYF.

This clone was detected only once. V is TRBV14 and J is TRBJ1-2; no definite D call. This CDR3 has 13 residues. Trimming removed 1 base from V and 9 bases from J, with 12 bases in between. The V gene's germline CDR1 is SGHDN and CDR2 FVKESK. The CDR3 loop reads CASSQGGSGSYTF. The CDR3 coding sequence is TGTGCCAGCAGCCAAGGGGGAAGCGGTAGCTACACCTTC.

This clone appeared a single time. The chain employs TRBV7-2 and TRBJ2-7, with 14 bases aligning to TRBD2. From germline, CDR1 is SGHTA and CDR2 FQGNSA. This CDR3 contains 17 residues. The V and J ends lost 2 bases and 6 bases, in that order; junction bases with no gene match: 9. The CDR3 reads CASSLSGLAGVLREQYF. The CDR3 DNA sequence: TGTGCCAGCAGCTTATCGGGACTAGCGGGAGTATTGCGCGAGCAGTACTTC.